A selection of T cell receptor beta chains follows, all from one sample in a study of shared clonotypes between healthy human individuals. Generated by immunoSEQ multiplex PCR, the TCRdb table keeps only in-frame clones and is missing some. The sample carries under 2,000,000 clones, about 95% recorded once. The sample comprised naive CD8+ T cells sorted from blood. These receptors came from a man aged 18 to 29 in good health. The CDR3 runs from the conserved cysteine through the conserved F or W. The order of the fields is J gene, V gene, clone size, D gene, CDR3 DNA, CDR3 protein. A D gene is named only where the DNA matches it firmly. Not all rows give a size; the values are once, few, many and, for expanded clones, a class.

TRBJ1-2,TRBV14,.,.,TGTGCCAGCAGCCTCGATTGGGATAACTATGGCTACACCTTC,CASSLDWDNYGYTF
TRBJ2-7,TRBV6-1,once,.,TGTGCCAGCAGTACGACAGGTTCCTACGAGCAGTACTTC,CASSTTGSYEQYF
TRBJ2-5,TRBV27,.,.,TGTGCCAGCAGTTTAATGTCCTCCGAGACCCAGTACTTC,CASSLMSSETQYF
TRBJ2-7,TRBV29-1,few,.,TGCAGCGTTGTTGGGAGTGCGGGACAAATCTACGAGCAGTACTTC,CSVVGSAGQIYEQYF
TRBJ2-1,TRBV7-9,.,TRBD1,TGTGCCAGCAGCAAGTGGACAGGGGACTCCTACAATGAGCAGTTCTTC,CASSKWTGDSYNEQFF
TRBJ2-1,TRBV4-3,.,TRBD2,TGCGCCAGCAGCCTCGAGGCGCTAGCGGGAAGCTCCTACAATGAGCAGTTCTTC,CASSLEALAGSSYNEQFF
TRBJ2-5,TRBV27,.,TRBD2,TGTGCCAGCCGGCGGGAGATGGCTCCCTTGGAGACCCAGTACTTC,CASRREMAPLETQYF
TRBJ1-6,TRBV19,.,.,TGTGCCAGTAGTCCGAAACAGGGCTCCTATAATTCACCCCTCCACTTT,CASSPKQGSYNSPLHF
TRBJ1-3,TRBV13,once,.,TGTGCCAGCAGCTTAGTCCCCAGGGGCTTGTACTCTGGAAACACCATATATTTT,CASSLVPRGLYSGNTIYF
TRBJ2-1,TRBV27,.,TRBD2,TGTGCCAGCAGTTATATATCGCCTAGCGGGGCTGCTTTCAATGAGCAGTTCTTC,CASSYISPSGAAFNEQFF
TRBJ2-1,TRBV5-8,.,TRBD2,TGTGCCAGCAGCCCAACCAGGACGGGGGGGGTTAACAATGAGCAGTTCTTC,CASSPTRTGGVNNEQFF
TRBJ2-1,TRBV5-4,.,.,TGTGCCAGCAGCTTAGGCAAACACAATGAGCAGTTCTTC,CASSLGKHNEQFF
TRBJ1-5,TRBV5-5,once,.,TGTGCCAGCAGCTTGATGGGAAATCAGCCCCAGCATTTT,CASSLMGNQPQHF
TRBJ2-5,TRBV5-1,.,.,TGCGCCAGCAGCTTGGACAGTACTCCCCAAGAGACCCAGTACTTC,CASSLDSTPQETQYF
TRBJ1-4,TRBV7-9,.,.,TGTGCCAGCAGCCCGACTCTGGGGGAACTGTTTTTT,CASSPTLGELFF
TRBJ1-2,TRBV2,.,.,TGTGCCAGCATGGGACACCAGCACTATGGCTACACCTTC,CASMGHQHYGYTF
TRBJ2-3,TRBV7-6,.,TRBD2,TGTGCCAGCAGCAAAGACGGTGTTGCGGGAGTTTTTTTAGATACGCAGTATTTT,CASSKDGVAGVFLDTQYF
TRBJ2-7,TRBV27,.,.,TGTGCCAGCAGTTTTTACACAGGGAGCTACGAGCAGTACTTC,CASSFYTGSYEQYF
TRBJ2-7,TRBV7-6,few,.,TGTGCCAGCAGCTTAGACACTTCTCGGGAGCAGTACTTC,CASSLDTSREQYF
TRBJ2-7,TRBV5-1,.,TRBD2,TGCGCCAGCAGCTTTGGCGGGAGGAGCGACGAGCAGTACTTC,CASSFGGRSDEQYF
TRBJ1-5,TRBV2,.,.,TGTGCCAGCAGTGAATATGTCTCGTTCCAGCATTTT,CASSEYVSFQHF
TRBJ2-7,TRBV5-1,.,TRBD1,TGCGCCAGCAGCCATGACAGGGGGAACTACGAGCAGTACTTC,CASSHDRGNYEQYF
TRBJ1-1,TRBV19,.,TRBD1,TGTGCCAGTATCCCGAGGGGACAGGGAAACACTGAAGCTTTCTTT,CASIPRGQGNTEAFF
TRBJ1-5,TRBV19,.,.,TGTGCCAGTAGACTGACGGATTATAGCAATCAGCCCCAGCATTTT,CASRLTDYSNQPQHF
TRBJ2-3,TRBV6-5,.,.,TGTGCCAGCAGTTACTCCCCCCAGGGCACAGATACGCAGTATTTT,CASSYSPQGTDTQYF
TRBJ2-3,TRBV4-3,.,TRBD2,TGCGCCAGCAGCCAAGAGCTAGCGGGAGGGATTGATACGCAGTATTTT,CASSQELAGGIDTQYF
TRBJ2-7,TRBV4-3,.,.,TGCGCCAGCAGCCGAGACGGTTACTACGAGCAGTACTTC,CASSRDGYYEQYF
TRBJ2-7,TRBV11-3,.,.,TGTGCCAGCAGCTTTCCGGGACTCCACTCCTACGAGCAGTACTTC,CASSFPGLHSYEQYF
TRBJ2-1,TRBV6-1,.,.,TGTGCCAGCAGTCCCACTAGGGCTCGTGAGCAGTTCTTC,CASSPTRAREQFF
TRBJ2-3,TRBV5-1,.,.,TGCGCCAGCAGCTTGAACTCCGATACGCAGTATTTT,CASSLNSDTQYF
TRBJ2-7,TRBV5-6,.,.,TGTGCCAGCAGGCTGTCGGACACCTACGAGCAGTACTTC,CASRLSDTYEQYF
TRBJ2-7,TRBV7-9,.,TRBD1,TGTGCCAGCAGCCTTGATATTGGACAGGCAATTTCCTACGAGCAGTACTTC,CASSLDIGQAISYEQYF
TRBJ2-1,TRBV7-8,once,.,TGTGCCAGCAGCTTATTCGTACAGGTCTACAATGAGCAGTTCTTC,CASSLFVQVYNEQFF
TRBJ2-7,TRBV6-5,.,TRBD2,TGTGCCAGCAGTTTAGAGACTAGCCTCCGCTACGAGCAGTACTTC,CASSLETSLRYEQYF
TRBJ2-7,TRBV7-9,.,.,TGTGCCAGCAGCCTTCAGGACACAAAGGAATCCTTTGAGCAGTACTTC,CASSLQDTKESFEQYF
TRBJ2-1,TRBV27,.,.,TGTGCCAGCGCCACTTGGGAGGCAGGTGAGCAGTTCTTC,CASATWEAGEQFF
TRBJ1-6,TRBV13,.,.,TGTGCCAGCAGCTTAGCCGGGACCCTCAATTCACCCCTCCACTTT,CASSLAGTLNSPLHF
TRBJ2-5,TRBV6-5,.,.,TGTGCCAGCGGCGACGGGACCCAGTACTTC,CASGDGTQYF
TRBJ2-7,TRBV6-4,.,TRBD1,TGTGCCAGCAGTGAGGGGACAGGATACTACGAGCAGTACTTC,CASSEGTGYYEQYF
TRBJ2-3,TRBV28,.,.,TGTGCCAGCAGTTCACCCTCGAGGGAGATCACAGATACGCAGTATTTT,CASSSPSREITDTQYF
TRBJ2-1,TRBV7-9,.,.,TGTGCCAGCTGGGGGGACTCCAATGAGCAGTTCTTC,CASWGDSNEQFF
TRBJ2-1,TRBV14,.,.,TGTGCCAGCAGCCAAGAGCCGCTAGTGTTTGATGAGCAGTTCTTC,CASSQEPLVFDEQFF
TRBJ2-7,TRBV28,once,.,TGTGCCAGCAGTTGGACGGAAGGCGACGAGCAGTACTTC,CASSWTEGDEQYF
TRBJ2-7,TRBV27,.,TRBD1,TGTGCCAGCAGTTTGGGACAGTACCACGAGCAGTACTTC,CASSLGQYHEQYF
TRBJ2-3,TRBV9,.,TRBD2,TGTGCCAGCAGCTGGCTAGCGGGAGCCGATACGCAGTATTTT,CASSWLAGADTQYF
TRBJ1-1,TRBV9,.,TRBD1,TGTGCCAGCAGCCAATCGGACAGGGAGGAAGCTTTCTTT,CASSQSDREEAFF
TRBJ1-3,TRBV5-1,.,TRBD1,TGCGCCAGCAGCCCGCAACAGGGGGCTGGAAACACCATATATTTT,CASSPQQGAGNTIYF
TRBJ1-6,TRBV21-1,.,.,TGTGCCAGCAGCAACGGAGATTCATATAATTCACCCCTCCACTTT,CASSNGDSYNSPLHF
TRBJ2-1,TRBV27,.,TRBD2,TGTGCCAGCAGTTTATATGCTAGCGGGGGTGCGAATGAGCAGTTCTTC,CASSLYASGGANEQFF
TRBJ2-2,TRBV5-4,once,TRBD1,TGTGCCAGCAGTTGGACAGGGGCCGGGGAGCTGTTTTTT,CASSWTGAGELFF
TRBJ1-1,TRBV7-6,few,.,TGTGCCAGCAGCTTATCGGAGGCTGGGACTGAAGCTTTCTTT,CASSLSEAGTEAFF
TRBJ1-6,TRBV5-4,.,TRBD1,TGTGCCAGCGCCCCGGGACAGGGGGCCTATAATTCACCCCTCCACTTT,CASAPGQGAYNSPLHF
TRBJ2-1,TRBV11-2,.,.,TGTGCCAGCAGCTTAGAACCCCTAGGAGGGCCCTACAATGAGCAGTTCTTC,CASSLEPLGGPYNEQFF
TRBJ2-2,TRBV30,.,.,TGTGCCTGGAGTGTACAGGCAATCGGCACCGGGGAGCCGTTTTTT,CAWSVQAIGTGEPFF
TRBJ2-1,TRBV30,.,TRBD1,TGTGCCTGGAGTTTGGGACAGGGGGTGAATGAGCAGTTCTTC,CAWSLGQGVNEQFF